Presented here are 12 T cell receptor beta chains from one specimen sequenced in a study of T cell responses to AZD1222 COVID-19 vaccine. The repertoire was sequenced with immunoSEQ multiplex PCR; TCRdb's copy has only in-frame clones and lacks some. The sample includes approximately 110,000 clones, around 87% of them seen just once. The specimen was peripheral blood, collected on day 0 of AZD1222 vaccination. The source is an adult in good health.

V usage is TRBV5-4 and J usage is TRBJ1-3; D call uncertain. Germline CDR1 SGHNT, CDR2 YYREEE (reference sequence). This CDR3 contains 14 residues. Trimming took 8 bases from V and 0 from J, leaving 12 bases between them. CDR3 in amino acids: CASKPVNSGNTIYF. CDR3 sequence (DNA): TGTGCCAGTAAACCAGTTAACTCTGGAAACACCATATATTTT.

CDR3 residues: CASSLDGSTNEKLFF. CDR3 in DNA: TGTGCCAGCAGCTTAGATGGATCAACTAATGAAAAACTGTTTTTT. The chain uses TRBV7-9 and TRBJ1-4; D is uncertain. CDR1 SEHNR and CDR2 FQNEAQ come from the germline V gene (reference sequence). The CDR3 extends over 15 amino acids. Trimming shortened V by 1 base and J by 0 bases, and 6 bases separated the two germline ends.

In its sample, this clone was seen a few times. The chain carries TRBV6-5 and TRBJ2-7; TRBD2 aligns across 7 bases. V dropped 0 bases and J dropped 7; count of bases not matched to a gene: 9. The germline gives CDR1 MNHEY, CDR2 SVGAGI. The CDR3 runs to 15 residues. For the CDR3, the DNA is TGTGCCAGCAGTTACTCGGGTTCTGGGGAGGGGGAGCAGTACTTC. It codes for CASSYSGSGEGEQYF.

The chain has TRBV15 and TRBJ1-1; no reliable D call. The CDR3 extends over 14 amino acids. Trimming took off 0 bases at V and 7 bases at J, with 12 bases between the two ends. CDR1 LNHNV and CDR2 YYDKDF come from the germline V gene (reference sequence). CDR3 residues: CATSRDGWQDEAFF. For the CDR3, the DNA is TGTGCCACCAGCAGAGATGGGTGGCAGGATGAAGCTTTCTTT. Based on the CDR3 plus reference TRBV15 and TRBJ1-1, the full variable domain is DAMVIQNPRYQVTQFGKPVTLSCSQTLNHNVMYWYQQKSSQAPKLLFHYYDKDFNNEADTPDNFQSRRPNTSFCFLDIRSPGLGDTAMYLCATSRDGWQDEAFFGQGTRLTVV.

The V gene is TRBV4-3, the J gene TRBJ1-2; 7 nucleotides line up with TRBD1. This CDR3 contains 18 residues. J was trimmed by 2 bases and V by 0 bases; bases with no gene match: 12. Germline V gene lookup returns CDR1 LGHNA and CDR2 YSLEER. The CDR3 is CASSQDRARGITNYGYTF. CDR3 sequence (DNA): TGCGCCAGCAGCCAAGATCGGGCCAGGGGGATCACAAACTATGGCTACACCTTC.

This sequence joins TRBV19 and TRBJ1-3; no clear D. The CDR3 length is 13 residues. V dropped 3 bases and J dropped 11 bases, with 14 bases sitting between them. CDR1 is LNHDA and CDR2 is SQIVND in the germline V gene (reference sequence). The chain's CDR3 is CASSMPNYPPIYF. Written as DNA, the CDR3 is TGTGCCAGTAGTATGCCCAACTATCCCCCCATATATTTT.

CDR3 in amino acids: CASSPAGLYGYTF. The CDR3 nucleotides read TGTGCCAGCAGTCCCGCAGGGCTCTATGGCTACACCTTC. This sequence joins TRBV27 and TRBJ1-2; a weak D match, TRBD1 (5 bases). Trimming took 5 bases from V and 4 from J, leaving 11 bases between them. There are 13 residues in the CDR3. Looked up from germline, CDR1 is MNHEY and CDR2 is SMNVEV (reference sequence).

V gene TRBV14 combines with J gene TRBJ2-6; no reliable D call. With 1 base removed from V and 0 bases from J, the gap between germline ends came to 13 bases. Per the germline V gene, CDR1 is SGHDN and CDR2 is FVKESK. The length of the CDR3 is 18 residues. The CDR3 DNA sequence: TGTGCCAGCAGCCAAGTTTCCCAGCTACTCTCTGGGGCCAACGTCCTGACTTTC. Amino acid sequence: CASSQVSQLLSGANVLTF.

The chain uses TRBV6-5 and TRBJ1-2; no reliable D call. The CDR3 length is 14 residues. The V and J ends lost 6 bases and 3 bases respectively, with 14 bases between them. Germline V gene data show CDR1 as MNHEY and CDR2 as SVGAGI. CDR3 amino acids: CASSPNARDYGYTF. CDR3 coding DNA: TGTGCCAGCAGCCCGAACGCCCGGGACTATGGCTACACCTTC.

V and J are TRBV27 and TRBJ2-7; tentative D call: TRBD2 (6 bases). The CDR3 extends over 12 amino acids. The V and J ends lost 2 bases and 4 bases respectively, with 6 bases between them. Germline CDR1 and CDR2: MNHEY and SMNVEV (reference sequence). The CDR3 DNA is TGTGCCAGCAGTTTAGGGGGGTACGAGCAGTACTTC. It specifies CASSLGGYEQYF.

The DNA for the CDR3 is TGTGCCAGCAGTGAATTCGGGGTCGGACAGCCCCAGCATTTT. This translates into CASSEFGVGQPQHF. This chain connects TRBV6-1 to TRBJ1-5; D is ambiguous. CDR3 length: 14 residues. The germline CDR1 and CDR2 sequences are MNHNS and SASEGT. Trimming took off 2 bases at V and 7 bases at J, with 12 bases between the two ends.

The chain employs TRBV5-1 and TRBJ2-1; 9 bases align to TRBD1. CDR1 SGHRS and CDR2 YFSETQ come from the germline V gene. V gave up 4 bases and J gave up 6 bases; unmatched junction bases: 5. This CDR3 spans 14 amino acids. CDR3 DNA: TGCGCCAGCAGCCTTGACAGGGGGTTCAATGAGCAGTTCTTC. This gives the protein CASSLDRGFNEQFF.